The rows below give T cell receptor beta chains drawn from one sample of a study of T cell responses to AZD1222 COVID-19 vaccine. Profiled with immunoSEQ multiplex PCR; TCRdb holds only in-frame clones, not every one. This repertoire shows about 140,000 clones, 89% found once; its top ten account for about 4.8%. Material: peripheral blood, obtained on day 0 of AZD1222 vaccination. The receptors here all came from an adult in good health. CDR3s include the opening cysteine and the closing phenylalanine or tryptophan. D genes are given only for firm matches. Expanded clones are given a class, and other clones once, few, many or no size at all.

clone size | J gene | D gene | V gene | CDR3 protein | CDR3 DNA
. | TRBJ1-5 | . | TRBV28 | CASSYQGGSNQPQHF | TGTGCCAGCAGTTACCAAGGAGGTAGCAATCAGCCCCAGCATTTT
few | TRBJ1-5 | TRBD1 | TRBV19 | CASNLSSGGKNQPQHF | TGTGCCAGTAACCTAAGCTCAGGGGGCAAGAATCAGCCCCAGCATTTT
. | TRBJ1-1 | . | TRBV27 | CASSLFPGTQRGMNTEAFF | TGTGCCAGCAGTTTATTTCCGGGGACCCAACGCGGGATGAACACTGAAGCTTTCTTT
. | TRBJ2-7 | . | TRBV13 | CASSLGGPGYEQYF | TGTGCCAGCAGCCTGGGAGGCCCGGGTTACGAGCAGTACTTC
once | TRBJ1-3 | . | TRBV6-8 | CASVSDTTSGNTIYF | TGTGCCAGCGTAAGTGACACCACCTCTGGAAACACCATATATTTT
. | TRBJ1-4 | . | TRBV19 | CASSMEGRYEKLFF | TGTGCCAGTAGTATGGAGGGGAGGTATGAAAAACTGTTTTTT
. | TRBJ1-5 | . | TRBV6-5 | CASDLQGLKPQHF | TGTGCCAGCGACTTACAGGGACTCAAGCCCCAGCATTTT
. | TRBJ2-3 | . | TRBV7-8 | CASSLAVGDTQYF | TGTGCCAGCAGCTTAGCGGTGGGGGATACGCAGTATTTT
. | TRBJ1-3 | TRBD1 | TRBV9 | CASSDLDRDLGNTIYF | TGTGCCAGCAGCGACCTCGACAGGGATTTAGGAAACACCATATATTTT
. | TRBJ2-3 | TRBD1 | TRBV10-1 | CASSPDRARADTQYF | TGCGCCAGCAGTCCCGACAGGGCCCGCGCAGATACGCAGTATTTT
once | TRBJ1-1 | . | TRBV12-3/TRBV12-4 | CASRIPTGEAFF | TGTGCCAGCAGGATCCCTACAGGGGAAGCTTTCTTT
. | TRBJ1-1 | . | TRBV30 | CAWSVLSRGNTEAFF | TGTGCCTGGAGTGTACTGTCCAGGGGGAACACTGAAGCTTTCTTT
. | TRBJ1-1 | . | TRBV18 | CASSPVTIGNTEAFF | TGTGCCAGCTCACCTGTGACAATAGGAAACACTGAAGCTTTCTTT
few | TRBJ1-1 | TRBD1 | TRBV3-1/TRBV3-2 | CASSQRPRVRDRGAFF | TGTGCCAGCAGCCAACGGCCCCGAGTCCGGGACAGGGGTGCTTTCTTT
few | TRBJ1-2 | TRBD1 | TRBV5-6 | CASSLGQGAIRRGYTF | TGTGCCAGCAGCTTAGGACAGGGGGCTATCCGCCGCGGCTACACCTTC
once | TRBJ1-6 | . | TRBV28 | CASSLGGSYNSPLHF | TGTGCCAGCAGTTTGGGCGGCTCCTATAATTCACCCCTCCACTTT
. | TRBJ2-1 | . | TRBV6-5 | CASSYQGTYYNEQFF | TGTGCCAGCAGTTACCAAGGAACTTATTACAATGAGCAGTTCTTC
. | TRBJ2-3 | . | TRBV7-6 | CASSLQGTDTQYF | TGTGCCAGCAGCTTACAGGGAACAGATACGCAGTATTTT
. | TRBJ2-1 | . | TRBV2 | CASSQAGNEQFF | TGTGCCAGCAGTCAAGCGGGCAATGAGCAGTTCTTC
. | TRBJ2-1 | TRBD2 | TRBV5-1 | CASRRLAGGAYNEQFF | TGCGCCAGCAGGAGGCTAGCGGGAGGTGCCTACAATGAGCAGTTCTTC
. | TRBJ2-1 | . | TRBV5-4 | CASSLEASLYRSEQFF | TGTGCCAGCAGCTTGGAAGCTAGCTTATACCGGAGTGAGCAGTTCTTC
once | TRBJ2-1 | TRBD2 | TRBV7-9 | CASGPPSGSLAEQFF | TGTGCCAGCGGGCCTCCTAGCGGCTCCTTGGCAGAGCAGTTCTTC
. | TRBJ1-4 | . | TRBV5-1 | CASSLGGISNEKLFF | TGCGCCAGCAGCTTGGGTGGTATCAGTAATGAAAAACTGTTTTTT
once | TRBJ1-1 | . | TRBV27 | CASSFRAFTKGNEAFF | TGTGCCAGCAGTTTTCGGGCATTCACTAAGGGGAATGAAGCTTTCTTT
few | TRBJ2-6 | . | TRBV4-1 | CASSQERGGGEANVLTF | TGCGCCAGCAGCCAAGAGCGGGGAGGAGGTGAAGCCAACGTCCTGACTTTC
. | TRBJ2-7 | . | TRBV5-8 | CASSLAVGTMSSYEQYF | TGTGCCAGCAGCTTGGCTGTCGGGACAATGAGCTCCTACGAGCAGTACTTC
. | TRBJ2-5 | TRBD2 | TRBV11-2 | CASSETSGVAETQYF | TGTGCCAGCAGCGAGACTAGCGGGGTAGCCGAGACCCAGTACTTC
. | TRBJ1-2 | . | TRBV5-8 | CASSSTAGNYGYTF | TGTGCCAGCAGCTCGACGGCGGGGAACTATGGCTACACCTTC
few | TRBJ2-1 | . | TRBV10-1 | CASSEDTAPYNEQFF | TGCGCCAGCAGTGAGGACACCGCCCCCTACAATGAGCAGTTCTTC
. | TRBJ1-5 | . | TRBV19 | CASHSLGGLRQPQHF | TGTGCCAGTCACTCGCTGGGCGGTCTTCGTCAGCCCCAGCATTTT
. | TRBJ2-1 | . | TRBV5-1 | CASSWTLGSSYNEQFF | TGCGCCAGCAGCTGGACATTAGGGAGCTCCTACAATGAGCAGTTCTTC
. | TRBJ2-7 | . | TRBV12-3/TRBV12-4 | CASSVDFSYEQYF | TGTGCCAGCAGTGTAGACTTCTCCTACGAGCAGTACTTC
once | TRBJ1-6 | . | TRBV15 | CATSRAANSPLHF | TGTGCCACCAGCAGAGCTGCCAATTCACCCCTCCACTTT
once | TRBJ2-3 | . | TRBV6-4 | CASKFKGVATDTQYF | TGTGCCAGCAAATTCAAGGGGGTTGCGACAGATACGCAGTATTTT
. | TRBJ1-5 | TRBD1 | TRBV2 | CASSEALGTGSQPQHF | TGTGCCAGCAGTGAAGCGCTCGGGACAGGGAGTCAGCCCCAGCATTTT
. | TRBJ1-2 | . | TRBV28 | CASSLGRSRGYTF | TGTGCCAGCAGTTTAGGTCGGTCCCGTGGCTACACCTTC
. | TRBJ2-1 | . | TRBV28 | CASSFAAGDHNEQFF | TGTGCCAGCAGTTTCGCAGCGGGTGACCACAATGAGCAGTTCTTC
. | TRBJ1-5 | . | TRBV3-1/TRBV3-2 | CASSQGYSNQPQHF | TGTGCCAGCAGCCAAGGATATAGCAATCAGCCCCAGCATTTT
once | TRBJ2-7 | TRBD2 | TRBV10-2 | CASSAIGLAGWNEQYF | TGCGCCAGCAGTGCCATTGGACTAGCGGGATGGAACGAGCAGTACTTC
. | TRBJ2-3 | . | TRBV30 | CAWHHRDQRTDTQYF | TGTGCCTGGCACCACCGGGACCAACGCACAGATACGCAGTATTTT
. | TRBJ2-1 | . | TRBV29-1 | CSVSHDLYNEQFF | TGCAGCGTTAGCCACGACCTATACAATGAGCAGTTCTTC
. | TRBJ2-3 | TRBD1 | TRBV28 | CASSFPQGAVTDTQYF | TGTGCCAGCAGTTTCCCCCAGGGGGCAGTAACAGATACGCAGTATTTT
. | TRBJ2-7 | . | TRBV7-9 | CASSAGLERGEQYF | TGTGCCAGCAGCGCGGGTCTAGAAAGGGGCGAGCAGTACTTC
. | TRBJ1-1 | TRBD1 | TRBV18 | CASSLGTGSLNTEAFF | TGTGCCAGCTCACTGGGGACAGGGTCACTAAACACTGAAGCTTTCTTT